This is a list of T cell receptor beta chains from one sample in a study of naive and memory T cell subsets. TCRdb called the UMI-ligation and nested PCR reads again in MiXCR, with one record for every CDR3 protein. This sample has 120,000 to 150,000 distinct CDR3 sequences; around 15% occur once, and the top ten carry about 0.15%. The source material was naive CD4+ T cells from blood. The receptors derive from a human donor in good health. The CDR3 runs from the conserved cysteine through the conserved F or W. The D gene is left open where the match is weak. Rows may omit the clone size; those that give it use once, few, many or a size class.

>few|TRBJ1-2|TRBV6-5|.
CASSYGGGGGYGYTF
TGTGCCAGCAGTTACGGCGGTGGCGGAGGCTATGGCTACACCTTC
>few|TRBJ2-5|TRBV6-5|TRBD2
CASSYSTSGRETQYF
TGTGCCAGCAGTTACTCCACTAGCGGGAGAGAGACCCAGTACTTC
>few|TRBJ2-1|TRBV10-3|.
CAISNNPPGLALGQFF
TGTGCCATCAGTAATAACCCGCCGGGACTGGCTTTGGGGCAGTTCTTC
>many|TRBJ2-7|TRBV12-3/TRBV12-4|.
CASSLLSSYEQYF
TGTGCCAGCAGTTTATTGAGTTCCTACGAGCAGTACTTC
>.|TRBJ2-3|TRBV5-1|.
CASRPGVVGVGSDTQYF
TGCGCCAGCAGACCAGGGGTTGTGGGAGTAGGGTCAGATACGCAGTATTTT
>few|TRBJ2-1|TRBV27|TRBD2
CASSTATSGHSYNEQFF
TGTGCCAGCAGTACTGCAACTAGCGGCCACTCCTACAATGAGCAGTTCTTC
>.|TRBJ2-5|TRBV6-2/TRBV6-3|.
CASSYSGFSETQYF
TGTGCCAGCAGTTACTCTGGGTTCTCGGAGACCCAGTACTTC
>.|TRBJ2-7|TRBV6-6|TRBD2
CASSYSRSGGRVYEQYF
TGTGCCAGCAGTTACTCTCGTTCGGGCGGGAGGGTGTACGAGCAGTACTTC
>.|TRBJ2-3|TRBV20-1|TRBD2
CSATSANTDTQYF
TGCAGTGCCACTAGCGCGAACACAGATACGCAGTATTTT
>.|TRBJ1-1|TRBV29-1|.
CSVRDDPLMNTEAFF
TGCAGCGTCCGGGACGATCCCCTAATGAACACTGAAGCTTTCTTT
>.|TRBJ2-3|TRBV6-4|.
CASSVVGVTDTQYF
TGTGCCAGCAGTGTGGTAGGGGTCACAGATACGCAGTATTTT
>.|TRBJ1-5|TRBV25-1|.
CARGGGRNQPQHF
TGTGCCAGAGGGGGAGGGAGAAATCAGCCCCAGCATTTT
>few|TRBJ2-7|TRBV7-2|TRBD2
CASSSRGRGGRAYEQYF
TGTGCCAGCAGCTCTAGGGGGAGAGGCGGGAGGGCCTACGAGCAGTACTTC
>many|TRBJ2-7|TRBV7-2|TRBD2
CASSLGLASYEQYF
TGTGCCAGCAGCTTAGGACTAGCGAGCTACGAGCAGTACTTC
>few|TRBJ2-6|TRBV13|.
CASSFRANVLTF
TGTGCCAGCAGCTTCCGGGCCAACGTCCTGACTTTC
>.|TRBJ2-1|TRBV5-1|TRBD2
CASSIGTSGDNEQFF
TGCGCCAGCAGCATCGGGACTAGCGGCGACAATGAGCAGTTCTTC
>.|TRBJ2-1|TRBV11-2|TRBD2
CASSLGMSLAENYNEQFF
TGTGCCAGCAGCTTAGGGATGTCACTAGCGGAGAACTACAATGAGCAGTTCTTC
>.|TRBJ2-2|TRBV30|.
CAWSLQVEYSNTGELFF
TGTGCCTGGAGTTTGCAGGTGGAATACTCGAACACCGGGGAGCTGTTTTTT
>.|TRBJ1-2|TRBV2|.
CVKGGNYGYTF
TGTGTTAAGGGGGGGAACTATGGCTACACCTTC
>many|TRBJ2-1|TRBV10-1|.
CASSGGGSYNEQFF
TGCGCCAGCAGTGGAGGAGGCTCCTACAATGAGCAGTTCTTC
>few|TRBJ2-7|TRBV12-5|TRBD1
CASGSSTGAEQYF
TGTGCTAGTGGTTCCTCGACAGGGGCCGAGCAGTACTTC
>few|TRBJ2-1|TRBV19|.
CASSIDGDAHNEQFF
TGTGCCAGTAGTATAGATGGGGACGCACACAATGAGCAGTTCTTC
>few|TRBJ2-3|TRBV7-2|.
CASTDPTDTQYF
TGTGCCAGCACCGATCCGACAGATACGCAGTATTTT
>few|TRBJ1-3|TRBV10-3|.
CAISESKTEGNTIYF
TGTGCCATCAGTGAGTCGAAGACCGAAGGAAACACCATATATTTT
>few|TRBJ1-1|TRBV7-9|.
CASSLAGRSTEAFF
TGTGCCAGCAGCTTAGCAGGGCGGAGCACTGAAGCTTTCTTT
>.|TRBJ2-3|TRBV12-3/TRBV12-4|TRBD2
CASSLTSGTGTDTQYF
TGTGCCAGCAGTCTGACTAGCGGGACCGGCACAGATACGCAGTATTTT
>.|TRBJ2-1|TRBV3-1|.
CASSNWAAYNEQFF
TGTGCCAGCAGCAATTGGGCAGCCTACAATGAGCAGTTCTTC
>.|TRBJ2-3|TRBV7-9|.
CASSLQRGSGTQYF
TGTGCCAGCAGCTTACAGCGAGGGAGTGGCACGCAGTATTTT
>.|TRBJ1-4|TRBV7-9|TRBD1
CASSPRQGPEKLFF
TGTGCCAGCAGCCCGCGACAGGGTCCCGAAAAACTGTTTTTT
>.|TRBJ2-3|TRBV29-1|.
CSVDGQGSDTQYF
TGCAGCGTTGACGGTCAGGGTTCAGATACGCAGTATTTT
>.|TRBJ1-2|TRBV29-1|.
CSVVPYSWGYTF
TGCAGCGTTGTCCCATACTCTTGGGGCTACACCTTC
>few|TRBJ2-5|TRBV6-2/TRBV6-3|.
CASTKIGQQETQYF
TGTGCCAGCACAAAGATCGGACAGCAAGAGACCCAGTACTTC
>few|TRBJ2-1|TRBV4-1|.
CASSPQVRGEQFF
TGCGCCAGCAGCCCGCAAGTCCGGGGCGAGCAGTTCTTC
>few|TRBJ1-5|TRBV12-3/TRBV12-4|.
CASSPGAGDNQPQHF
TGTGCCAGCAGTCCCGGGGCAGGCGACAATCAGCCCCAGCATTTT
>.|TRBJ2-3|TRBV12-3/TRBV12-4|TRBD2
CASSLHPGTTQQYF
TGTGCCAGCAGTCTTCACCCCGGGACTACTCAGCAGTATTTT
>.|TRBJ2-2|TRBV11-2|.
CASSLGGDTNTGELFF
TGTGCCAGCAGCTTAGGAGGGGATACCAACACCGGGGAGCTGTTTTTT
>.|TRBJ2-7|TRBV3-1|.
CASSPPGTYEQYF
TGTGCCAGCAGCCCCCCAGGGACTTACGAGCAGTACTTC
>few|TRBJ1-1|TRBV4-1|.
CASSQGVGGNTEAFF
TGCGCCAGCAGCCAAGGTGTGGGGGGGAACACTGAAGCTTTCTTT
>.|TRBJ1-4|TRBV4-3|.
CASSHTEFWTATNEKLFF
TGCGCCAGCAGCCACACTGAGTTTTGGACAGCAACTAATGAAAAACTGTTTTTT
>few|TRBJ1-1|TRBV29-1|.
CSVDGGSGTEAFF
TGCAGCGTGGACGGGGGGAGTGGCACTGAAGCTTTCTTT
>.|TRBJ2-1|TRBV4-3|.
CASSPYPGDNEQFF
TGCGCCAGCAGCCCTTACCCAGGGGACAATGAGCAGTTCTTC
>.|TRBJ1-5|TRBV27|TRBD1
CASSFYPGQGDQPQHF
TGTGCCAGCAGTTTTTACCCGGGACAGGGGGATCAGCCCCAGCATTTT
>few|TRBJ2-5|TRBV5-1|.
CASSLGGILQETQYF
TGCGCCAGCAGCTTGGGAGGGATTCTACAAGAGACCCAGTACTTC
>.|TRBJ2-1|TRBV11-1|TRBD2
CASSLARTGTSGNNEQFF
TGTGCCAGCAGCTTAGCCCGAACCGGGACTAGCGGGAACAATGAGCAGTTCTTC
>many|TRBJ2-7|TRBV28|.
CASSLYSRLTRSSYEQYF
TGTGCCAGCAGTTTATACAGCCGTCTTACCCGTAGCTCCTACGAGCAGTACTTC
>few|TRBJ2-7|TRBV4-3|TRBD1
CASSQDGQGGNYEQYF
TGCGCCAGCAGCCAAGATGGACAGGGGGGAAACTACGAGCAGTACTTC
>.|TRBJ2-2|TRBV7-6|TRBD1
CASSSGQGNTGELFF
TGTGCCAGCAGCTCGGGACAGGGAAACACCGGGGAGCTGTTTTTT
>.|TRBJ1-4|TRBV5-1|.
CASSLEQSTNEKLFF
TGCGCCAGCAGCTTGGAACAGTCAACTAATGAAAAACTGTTTTTT
>few|TRBJ1-2|TRBV5-1|.
CASSLSGVLSNGYTF
TGCGCCAGCAGCTTGTCAGGGGTCCTGTCGAATGGCTACACCTTC
>.|TRBJ2-1|TRBV5-1|TRBD2
CASSLVGSGRADFDNEQFF
TGCGCCAGCAGCTTGGTGGGTAGCGGGAGGGCCGATTTCGACAATGAGCAGTTCTTC
>many|TRBJ2-3|TRBV11-2|.
CASSLVGASTDTQYF
TGTGCCAGCAGCTTAGTTGGCGCCAGCACAGATACGCAGTATTTT
>.|TRBJ2-6|TRBV7-6|.
CASSLLGPTGANVLTF
TGTGCCAGCAGCTTACTAGGGCCAACGGGGGCCAACGTCCTGACTTTC
>.|TRBJ1-2|TRBV12-3/TRBV12-4|TRBD1
CASSFGQGGTYGYTF
TGTGCCAGCAGTTTTGGACAGGGGGGGACCTATGGCTACACCTTC
>.|TRBJ2-1|TRBV2|.
CASSEPGSGPYNEQFF
TGTGCCAGCAGTGAACCCGGTAGCGGACCCTACAATGAGCAGTTCTTC
>.|TRBJ2-2|TRBV7-2|TRBD2
CASSLARPSGYTGELFF
TGTGCCAGCAGCTTAGCTCGGCCTAGCGGCTACACCGGGGAGCTGTTTTTT
>few|TRBJ1-4|TRBV2|.
CASRRASTNEKLFF
TGTGCCAGCAGACGGGCTTCAACTAATGAAAAACTGTTTTTT
>few|TRBJ2-1|TRBV27|TRBD2
CATAGIAGVAYNEQFF
TGTGCCACCGCGGGGATAGCGGGAGTTGCTTACAATGAGCAGTTCTTC